These T cell receptor beta chains were read from a single sample in a study of control samples from healthy donors and cancer patients. Clones were sequenced by immunoSEQ multiplex PCR, and TCRdb holds only the in-frame ones, with some missing. Of roughly 100,000 clones detected, approximately 90% appear once; the ten largest clones hold about a fifth. Input material: PBMCs. These receptors were taken from a man in his sixties with lung cancer. Each CDR3 is given with its conserved first and last residue. A D gene is named only where the DNA matches it firmly. Rows may omit the clone size; those that give it use once, few, many or a size class.

j_call cdr3_length v_call clone_size d_call cdr3_aa cdr3_nt
TRBJ1-5 12 TRBV14 once - CASSYSNQPQHF TGTGCCAGCAGCTATAGCAATCAGCCCCAGCATTTT
TRBJ2-3 13 TRBV5-4 - - CASSQRGGDTQYF TGTGCCAGCAGCCAGAGGGGTGGGGATACGCAGTATTTT
TRBJ1-1 15 TRBV6-5 - - CASSRTRGMNTEAFF TGTGCCAGCAGTCGGACAAGGGGGATGAACACTGAAGCTTTCTTT
TRBJ2-3 14 TRBV6-5 once - CASNLKWGSDTQYF TGTGCCAGCAACCTCAAGTGGGGCTCAGATACGCAGTATTTT
TRBJ1-2 15 TRBV2 - - CASSRGPDTGNGYTF TGTGCCAGCAGTCGTGGACCCGACACAGGGAATGGCTACACCTTC
TRBJ2-1 13 TRBV29-1 - - CSVVLVQYNEQFF TGCAGCGTTGTGTTGGTACAGTACAATGAGCAGTTCTTC
TRBJ1-5 14 TRBV5-1 once - CASSLAPTEPPQHF TGCGCCAGCAGCTTGGCCCCAACTGAGCCTCCCCAGCATTTT
TRBJ2-3 15 TRBV10-3 - - CAISEKTADTDTQYF TGTGCCATCAGTGAAAAGACAGCGGACACAGATACGCAGTATTTT
TRBJ2-1 16 TRBV9 - TRBD2 CASSALAGSSYNEQFF TGTGCCAGCAGCGCGCTAGCGGGGAGCTCCTACAATGAGCAGTTCTTC
TRBJ1-1 14 TRBV9 - - CASSVMTGNTEAFF TGTGCCAGCAGCGTTATGACAGGTAACACTGAAGCTTTCTTT
TRBJ2-2 15 TRBV11-3 - - CASSPRGGNTGELFF TGTGCCAGCAGCCCCCGGGGCGGGAACACCGGGGAGCTGTTTTTT
TRBJ2-2 15 TRBV7-6 - TRBD1 CASSIGTGNTGELFF TGTGCCAGCAGCATAGGGACAGGGAACACCGGGGAGCTGTTTTTT
TRBJ1-6 16 TRBV4-2 - TRBD1 CASSQPFTGGRSPLHF TGTGCCAGCAGCCAGCCTTTTACAGGGGGACGATCACCCCTCCACTTT
TRBJ2-2 14 TRBV11-2 - - CASSLDANTGELFF TGTGCCAGCAGCTTAGACGCGAACACCGGGGAGCTGTTTTTT
TRBJ1-1 17 TRBV7-8 - - CASSSPVEKGLDTEAFF TGTGCCAGCAGCTCCCCAGTCGAAAAGGGACTTGATACTGAAGCTTTCTTT
TRBJ2-7 19 TRBV7-2 - TRBD1 CASSSPGTGLTRRSYEQYF TGTGCCAGCAGCTCGCCGGGGACAGGGCTTACCCGCAGATCCTACGAGCAGTACTTC
TRBJ1-1 18 TRBV29-1 - - CSVLGGTRTTSMNTEAFF TGCAGCGTTTTAGGGGGGACAAGGACAACCTCTATGAACACTGAAGCTTTCTTT
TRBJ2-3 16 TRBV6-4 - TRBD2 CASSDGSGGAGDTQYF TGTGCCAGCAGTGACGGAAGCGGGGGGGCCGGAGATACGCAGTATTTT
TRBJ1-5 16 TRBV7-8 - - CASSPGSSGTHQPQHF TGTGCCAGCAGCCCGGGATCTTCAGGGACTCATCAGCCCCAGCATTTT
TRBJ2-4 11 TRBV30 - TRBD2 CAFWGGNIQYF TGTGCCTTCTGGGGGGGTAACATTCAGTACTTC
TRBJ2-7 15 TRBV10-1 - - CASSEGRGFSYEQYF TGCGCCAGCAGTGAGGGACGGGGATTCTCCTACGAGCAGTACTTC
TRBJ2-1 14 TRBV29-1 - - CSVAEAGAYNEQFF TGCAGCGTTGCGGAGGCAGGGGCCTACAATGAGCAGTTCTTC
TRBJ1-5 16 TRBV6-1 - - CASSEARRVALGPQHF TGTGCCAGCAGTGAAGCTCGCAGGGTTGCTTTGGGTCCCCAGCATTTT
TRBJ2-7 17 TRBV4-1 - TRBD2 CASSQEGLAGASYEQYF TGCGCCAGCAGCCAAGAGGGGCTAGCGGGGGCGTCCTACGAGCAGTACTTC
TRBJ2-1 15 TRBV2 - TRBD2 CASSETSGGVNEQFF TGTGCCAGCAGTGAGACTAGCGGGGGGGTAAATGAGCAGTTCTTC
TRBJ2-2 15 TRBV24-1 - TRBD1 CATSRQGTSTGELFF TGTGCCACCAGCAGACAGGGGACGAGCACCGGGGAGCTGTTTTTT
TRBJ1-2 14 TRBV7-2 - - CASSLTRDGYGYTF TGTGCCAGCAGCTTAACCCGGGACGGCTATGGCTACACCTTC
TRBJ2-2 16 TRBV7-2 - TRBD2 CASSPWGGTNTGELFF TGTGCCAGCAGCCCCTGGGGAGGGACGAACACCGGGGAGCTGTTTTTT
TRBJ1-1 14 TRBV7-9 - TRBD1 CASSSLQGAREAFF TGTGCCAGCAGCTCCCTACAGGGGGCGCGTGAAGCTTTCTTT
TRBJ1-6 13 TRBV3-1/TRBV3-2 - - CASSQGRISPLHF TGTGCCAGCAGCCAAGGAAGGATTTCACCCCTCCACTTT
TRBJ1-5 15 TRBV6-5 - - CASSYLRSSNQPQHF TGTGCCAGCAGTTACCTCCGGTCTAGCAATCAGCCCCAGCATTTT
TRBJ2-2 17 TRBV3-1/TRBV3-2 - TRBD2 CASSQYGLAGGTGELFF TGTGCCAGCAGCCAATATGGACTAGCGGGGGGGACCGGGGAGCTGTTTTTT
TRBJ1-1 12 TRBV12-3/TRBV12-4 - - CASSLAGAEAFF TGTGCCAGCAGTTTAGCGGGGGCAGAAGCTTTCTTT
TRBJ1-1 12 TRBV3-1/TRBV3-2 - - CASSRVNTEAFF TGTGCCAGCAGCCGGGTGAACACTGAAGCTTTCTTT
TRBJ2-2 11 TRBV7-3 many - CASSYAGELFF TGTGCCAGCAGCTATGCCGGGGAGCTGTTTTTT
TRBJ2-3 12 TRBV15 once - CATSRDPATQYF TGTGCCACCAGCAGAGATCCCGCTACGCAGTATTTT
TRBJ2-7 13 TRBV7-9 - - CASRLRSSYEQYF TGTGCCAGCCGACTACGCTCCTCCTACGAGCAGTACTTC
TRBJ1-2 13 TRBV29-1 - - CSVSRESNYGYTF TGCAGCGTCTCCAGGGAATCTAACTATGGCTACACCTTC
TRBJ2-5 15 TRBV5-1 - TRBD2 CASSLGRGARETQYF TGCGCCAGCAGCTTGGGGCGGGGGGCCCGGGAGACCCAGTACTTC
TRBJ2-1 14 TRBV30 once TRBD2 CAYRDSGGPPEEFF TGTGCCTACCGTGACAGCGGGGGGCCCCCAGAGGAGTTCTTC
TRBJ1-6 16 TRBV2 - - CASGSTGNLLNSPLHF TGTGCCAGCGGATCTACAGGGAACCTTCTTAATTCACCCCTCCACTTT
TRBJ2-5 14 TRBV19 once TRBD2 CASSIRGGEETQYF TGTGCCAGTAGTATTCGGGGGGGTGAGGAGACCCAGTACTTC
TRBJ2-5 17 TRBV5-1 - - CASSATRRVSTQETQYF TGCGCCAGCAGCGCGACGAGGCGTGTGTCAACTCAAGAGACCCAGTACTTC
TRBJ2-1 15 TRBV7-2 - - CASSLAGPSYNEQFF TGTGCCAGCAGCTTAGCGGGACCGAGCTACAATGAGCAGTTCTTC
TRBJ2-5 14 TRBV13 - - CASSLLRAQETQYF TGTGCCAGCAGCTTATTACGGGCTCAAGAGACCCAGTACTTC
TRBJ2-5 15 TRBV7-9 - TRBD2 CASSRFAGGAETQYF TGTGCCAGCAGCCGCTTCGCGGGGGGAGCAGAGACCCAGTACTTC